Following are 13 T cell receptor beta chains from one sample sequenced in a study of OX40 agonist ivuxolimab in advanced cancers. The protocol was immunoSEQ multiplex PCR, while the TCRdb copy is restricted to in-frame clones and leaves out a portion. Found here are roughly 80,000 clones, around 84% of them singletons; the top ten hold 1.5% to 2%. Specimen: CD4+ or CD8+ T cells sorted from blood, collected in a trial of the OX40 agonist ivuxolimab. The receptors come from an adult with an advanced solid tumor such as melanoma, head and neck, liver or kidney cancer.

The rearrangement links TRBV19 to TRBJ2-3; perhaps TRBD2 as D (5 bases). Per germline, CDR1 LNHDA and CDR2 SQIVND (reference sequence). Between the trimmed V and J ends, which lost 0 bases and 5 bases, there was a span of 6 bases. This CDR3 spans 13 amino acids. The CDR3 is CASSIDGRDTQYF. CDR3 in DNA: TGTGCCAGTAGTATAGATGGGAGAGATACGCAGTATTTT.

The chain employs TRBV9 and TRBJ2-3, with D perhaps TRBD2 (5 bases). This CDR3 is built from 15 residues. Trimming took off 4 bases at V and 0 bases at J, with 12 bases between the two ends. Per the germline V gene, CDR1 is SGDLS and CDR2 is YYNGEE. This chain's CDR3 is CASSPERSSTDTQYF. The CDR3 nucleotides are TGTGCCAGCAGCCCCGAGCGGTCTAGCACAGATACGCAGTATTTT.

This rearrangement joins TRBV6-4 to TRBJ1-5, with 8 bases that match TRBD1. Germline V gene lookup returns CDR1 MRHNA and CDR2 SNTAGT. The CDR3 has 14 residues. Trimming took 11 bases from V and 6 from J; bases not matched to a gene: 12. Here the CDR3 DNA reads TGTGCCCCCTGGGGCAGGGGGCTTTTTCAGCCCCAGCATTTT. The encoded protein is CAPWGRGLFQPQHF.

This clone showed up just once. The CDR3 loop reads CAAGATVSSGANVLTF. CDR3 DNA sequence: TGTGCCGCGGGGGCGACGGTGAGCTCTGGGGCCAACGTCCTGACTTTC. The chain is built from TRBV5-5 and TRBJ2-6; the D gene is possibly TRBD2 (7 bases). The CDR3 is 16 amino acids. The V and J ends lost 10 bases and 0 bases respectively, with 17 bases between them. CDR1 and CDR2 (germline): SGHKS, YYEKEE (reference sequence).

This chain links TRBV5-1 with TRBJ1-3; 9 nucleotides line up with TRBD1. Trimming took 0 bases from V and 4 from J; bases not matched to a gene: 11. This CDR3 has 18 residues. Germline V gene lookup returns CDR1 SGHRS and CDR2 YFSETQ. The CDR3 bases are TGCGCCAGCAGCTTGGACTCCCCGACAGGGGGTTTCGGAAACACCATATATTTT. Translation gives CASSLDSPTGGFGNTIYF.

The chain recombines TRBV19 with TRBJ1-4; TRBD1 might be the D (5 bases). CDR1 and CDR2 from the germline V gene are LNHDA and SQIVND (reference sequence). V dropped 7 bases and J dropped 8 bases, with 20 bases sitting between them. There are 15 residues in the CDR3. This CDR3 reads CASKVRGAEEEKLFF. In DNA, the CDR3 is TGTGCCAGTAAAGTCCGAGGGGCTGAGGAGGAAAAACTGTTTTTT.

This CDR3 is CASSFSGGALADTQYF. CDR3 coding DNA: TGTGCCAGCAGCTTTAGCGGGGGGGCTCTCGCAGATACGCAGTATTTT. This chain joins TRBV7-9 and TRBJ2-3, with 11 bases aligning to TRBD2. The CDR3 runs to 16 residues. The germline V gene encodes CDR1 SEHNR and CDR2 FQNEAQ (reference sequence). J was trimmed by 4 bases and V by 3 bases; bases with no gene match: 6.

The chain is built from TRBV28 and TRBJ2-2; TRBD1 matches 7 bases. The V segment lost 5 bases and the J segment 2 bases; nucleotides outside the gene matches: 8. Germline V gene data show CDR1 as MDHEN and CDR2 as SYDVKM. This CDR3 region has 16 residues. This chain's CDR3 is CASSKTGTANTGELFF. The CDR3 DNA sequence: TGTGCCAGCAGTAAGACCGGGACAGCAAACACCGGGGAGCTGTTTTTT.

This clone was detected a few times. The chain joins TRBV28 to TRBJ2-4; D not resolved. The CDR3 has 14 residues. V was cut by 1 base and J by 7 bases, with 11 bases left in between. Germline V lookup: CDR1 MDHEN, CDR2 SYDVKM. The CDR3 region is CASSLLSPPNIQYF. DNA for the CDR3: TGTGCCAGCAGTTTATTGTCCCCCCCGAACATTCAGTACTTC. Full variable domain (remainder filled in from reference TRBV28 and TRBJ2-4): DVKVTQSSRYLVKRTGEKVFLECVQDMDHENMFWYRQDPGLGLRLIYFSYDVKMKEKGDIPEGYSVSREKKERFSLILESASTNQTSMYLCASSLLSPPNIQYFGAGTRLSVL.

The CDR3 sequence: CATLQGAYGYTF. The CDR3 nucleotides are TGTGCCACCCTACAGGGGGCCTATGGCTACACCTTC. This chain links TRBV6-5 with TRBJ1-2; 9 nucleotides align to TRBD1. Germline V gives CDR1 MNHEY, CDR2 SVGAGI. The ends lost 10 bases at V and 4 bases at J; junction bases unmatched: 4. The CDR3 covers 12 residues.

This chain uses TRBV6-1 with TRBJ1-5, with a possible D match to TRBD1 (6 bases). Germline V gene lookup returns CDR1 MNHNS and CDR2 SASEGT. The CDR3 is 14 amino acids. Trimming removed 4 bases at V and 6 bases at J, with 13 bases between. This CDR3 is CASSATGSRQPQHF. The CDR3, as DNA: TGTGCCAGCAGTGCTACAGGGTCTCGTCAGCCCCAGCATTTT.

This clone was counted once. The V gene is TRBV29-1, the J gene TRBJ1-2, with a weak D call TRBD1 (6 bases). The CDR3 covers 11 residues. The V end was cut by 4 bases, the J end by 3 bases, with 6 bases between. Germline CDR1 SQVTM, CDR2 ANQGSEA. CDR3: CSVGQDYGYTF. As DNA, the CDR3 is TGCAGCGTTGGACAGGACTATGGCTACACCTTC. The full variable domain, in which reference TRBV29-1 and TRBJ1-2 provide the parts outside the CDR3, is SAVISQKPSRDICQRGTSLTIQCQVDSQVTMMFWYRQQPGQSLTLIATANQGSEATYESGFVIDKFPISRPNLTFSTLTVSNMSPEDSSIYLCSVGQDYGYTFGSGTRLTVV.

This chain links TRBV11-2 with TRBJ1-4; D gene uncertain. V shed 1 base and J shed 3 bases, with 3 bases lying between them. The germline gives CDR1 SGHAT, CDR2 FQNNGV. The CDR3 contains 13 residues. CDR3 in amino acids: CASSLGSNEKLFF. In DNA, the CDR3 is TGTGCCAGCAGCTTAGGGTCTAATGAAAAACTGTTTTTT.